Listed here is a single T cell receptor (beta chain). The antigen remains unidentified. The data are from a study of cytomegalovirus exposure and HLA in healthy donors. Primers included in the PCR were 60 Vbeta and 13 Jbeta primers. Repertoires were generated with immunoSEQ multiplex PCR, while TCRdb's copy carries only in-frame clones and drops some. This sample has 150,000 or so clones, with 80% to 90% found just once. Trimming cost V 8 bases and J 6 bases; bases outside gene matches: 5. This CDR3 comprises 12 residues. Per the germline V gene, CDR1 is SNHLY and CDR2 is FYNNEI. Study-level findings and limits: An observed cluster of highly shared sequence variants was recorded as a likely sequencing artifact.

Input material: PBMCs. The clonotype originates from a man aged 18-30 years in good health and CMV-seropositive. The chain carries TRBV2 and TRBJ1-2, with 8 bases fitting TRBD1. CDR3 in DNA: TGTGCCAGCTCGGACAGGGTCGATGGCTACACCTTC. Translated, it gives CASSDRVDGYTF.